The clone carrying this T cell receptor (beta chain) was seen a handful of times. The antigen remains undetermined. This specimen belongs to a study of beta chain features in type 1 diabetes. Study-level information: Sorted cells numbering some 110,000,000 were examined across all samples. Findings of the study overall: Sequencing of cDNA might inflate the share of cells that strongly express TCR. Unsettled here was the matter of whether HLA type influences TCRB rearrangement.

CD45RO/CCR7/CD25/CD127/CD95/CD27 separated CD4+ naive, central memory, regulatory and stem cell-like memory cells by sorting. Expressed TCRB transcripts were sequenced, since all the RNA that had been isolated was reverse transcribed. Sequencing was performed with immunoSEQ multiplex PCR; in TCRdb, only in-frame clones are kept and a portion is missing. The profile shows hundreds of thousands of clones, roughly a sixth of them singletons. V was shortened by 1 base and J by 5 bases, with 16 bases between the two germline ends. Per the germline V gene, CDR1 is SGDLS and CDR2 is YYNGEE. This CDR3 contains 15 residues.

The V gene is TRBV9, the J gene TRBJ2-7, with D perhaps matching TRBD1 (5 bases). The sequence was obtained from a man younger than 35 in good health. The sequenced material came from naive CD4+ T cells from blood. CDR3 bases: TGTGCCAGCAGCGTATCCCAGGGAAGTTTAAACGAGCAGTACTTC. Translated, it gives CASSVSQGSLNEQYF.